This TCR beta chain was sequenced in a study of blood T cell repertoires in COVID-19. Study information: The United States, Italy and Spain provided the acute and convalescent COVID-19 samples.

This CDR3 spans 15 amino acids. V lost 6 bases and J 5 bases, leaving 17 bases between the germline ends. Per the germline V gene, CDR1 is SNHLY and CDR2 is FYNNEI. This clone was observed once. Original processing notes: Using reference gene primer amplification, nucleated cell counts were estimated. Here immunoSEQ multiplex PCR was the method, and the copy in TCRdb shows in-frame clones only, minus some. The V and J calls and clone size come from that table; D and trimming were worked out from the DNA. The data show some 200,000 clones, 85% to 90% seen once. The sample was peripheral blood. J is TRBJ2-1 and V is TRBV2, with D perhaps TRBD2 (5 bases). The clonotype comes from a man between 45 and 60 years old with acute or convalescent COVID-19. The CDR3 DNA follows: TGTGCCAGCAGCCTAACTAGGGCGAGCAACAATGAGCAGTTCTTC. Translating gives CASSLTRASNNEQFF.